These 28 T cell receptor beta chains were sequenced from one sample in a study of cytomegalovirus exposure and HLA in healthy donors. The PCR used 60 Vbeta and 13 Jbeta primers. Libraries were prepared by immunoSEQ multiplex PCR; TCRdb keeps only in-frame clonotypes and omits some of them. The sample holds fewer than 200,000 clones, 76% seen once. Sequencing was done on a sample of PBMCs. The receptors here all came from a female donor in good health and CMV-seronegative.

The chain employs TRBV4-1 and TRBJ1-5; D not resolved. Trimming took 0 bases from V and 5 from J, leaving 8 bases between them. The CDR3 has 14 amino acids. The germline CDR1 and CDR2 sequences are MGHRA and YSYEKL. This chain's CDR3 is CASSQEIMYQPQHF. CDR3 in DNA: TGCGCCAGCAGCCAAGAAATAATGTATCAGCCCCAGCATTTT.

CDR3 nucleotides: TGTGCCAGCAGTCAGGGACAGGGTAATACGCAGTATTTT. This gives the protein CASSQGQGNTQYF. The chain recombines TRBV27 with TRBJ2-3; TRBD1 agrees at 9 bases. V trimming: 5 bases; J trimming: 7 bases; junction bases outside the gene matches: 4. Looked up from germline, CDR1 is MNHEY and CDR2 is SMNVEV (reference sequence). This CDR3 has 13 amino acids.

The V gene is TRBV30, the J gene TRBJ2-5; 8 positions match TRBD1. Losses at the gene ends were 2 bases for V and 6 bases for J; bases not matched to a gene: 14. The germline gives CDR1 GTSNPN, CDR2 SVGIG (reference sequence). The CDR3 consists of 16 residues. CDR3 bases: TGTGCCTGGAGTCCAAGGGGAAACAGGGGGAGAAAGACCCAGTACTTC. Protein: CAWSPRGNRGRKTQYF.

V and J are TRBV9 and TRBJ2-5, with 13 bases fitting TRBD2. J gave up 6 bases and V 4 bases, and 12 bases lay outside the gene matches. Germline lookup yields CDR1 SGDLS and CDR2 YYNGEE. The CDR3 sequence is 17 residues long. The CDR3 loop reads CASSLTSGGASAQTQYF. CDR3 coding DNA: TGTGCCAGCAGCCTTACTAGCGGGGGGGCGTCGGCACAGACCCAGTACTTC.

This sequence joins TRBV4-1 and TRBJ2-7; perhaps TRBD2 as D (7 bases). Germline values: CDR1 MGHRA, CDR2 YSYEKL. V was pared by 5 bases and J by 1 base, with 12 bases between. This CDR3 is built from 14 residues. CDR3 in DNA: TGCGCCAGCAGCAGGGGGGGAGGGTCCTACGAGCAGTACTTC. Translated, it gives CASSRGGGSYEQYF.

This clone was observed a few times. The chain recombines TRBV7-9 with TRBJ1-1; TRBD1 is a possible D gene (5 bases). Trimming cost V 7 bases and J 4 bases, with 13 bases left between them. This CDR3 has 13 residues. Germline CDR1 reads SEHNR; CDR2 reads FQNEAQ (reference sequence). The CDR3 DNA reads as TGTGCCAGCACTCGGACAATTGGCACTGAAGCTTTCTTT. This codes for CASTRTIGTEAFF.

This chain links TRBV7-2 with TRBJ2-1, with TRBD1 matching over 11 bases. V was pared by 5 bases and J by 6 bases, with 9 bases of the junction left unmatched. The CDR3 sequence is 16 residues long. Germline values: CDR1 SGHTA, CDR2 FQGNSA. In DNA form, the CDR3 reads TGTGCCAGCAGCCTTGGGACAGGGGGAAAGGGCAATGAGCAGTTCTTC. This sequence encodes CASSLGTGGKGNEQFF.

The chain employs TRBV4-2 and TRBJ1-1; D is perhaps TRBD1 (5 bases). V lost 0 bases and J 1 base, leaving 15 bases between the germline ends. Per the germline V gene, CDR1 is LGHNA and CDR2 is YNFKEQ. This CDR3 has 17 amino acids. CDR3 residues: CASSQDIIGEWNTEAFF. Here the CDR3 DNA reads TGTGCCAGCAGCCAAGATATTATAGGGGAATGGAACACTGAAGCTTTCTTT.

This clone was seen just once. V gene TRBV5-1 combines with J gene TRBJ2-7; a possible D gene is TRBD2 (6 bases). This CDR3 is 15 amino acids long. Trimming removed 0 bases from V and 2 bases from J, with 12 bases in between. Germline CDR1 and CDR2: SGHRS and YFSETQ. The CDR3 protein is CASSLAGGSPYEQYF. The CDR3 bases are TGCGCCAGCAGCTTGGCTGGGGGGAGCCCCTACGAGCAGTACTTC. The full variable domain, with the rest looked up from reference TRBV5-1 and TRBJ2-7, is KAGVTQTPRYLIKTRGQQVTLSCSPISGHRSVSWYQQTPGQGLQFLFEYFSETQRNKGNFPGRFSGRQFSNSRSEMNVSTLELGDSALYLCASSLAGGSPYEQYFGPGTRLTVT.

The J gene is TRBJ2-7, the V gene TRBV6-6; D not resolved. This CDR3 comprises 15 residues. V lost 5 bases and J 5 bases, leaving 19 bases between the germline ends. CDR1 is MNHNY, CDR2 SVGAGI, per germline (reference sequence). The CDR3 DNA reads TGTGCCAGCAGTAGTCCTTCGGGTATTACCGACGAGCAGTACTTC. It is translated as CASSSPSGITDEQYF.

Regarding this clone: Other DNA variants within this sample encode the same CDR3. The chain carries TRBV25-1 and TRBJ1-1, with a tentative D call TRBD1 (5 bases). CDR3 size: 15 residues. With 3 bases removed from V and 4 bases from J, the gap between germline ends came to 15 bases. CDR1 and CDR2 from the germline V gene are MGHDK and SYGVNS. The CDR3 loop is CASSDLWSGGTEAFF. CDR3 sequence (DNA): TGTGCCAGCAGTGACCTATGGTCGGGGGGCACTGAAGCTTTCTTT.

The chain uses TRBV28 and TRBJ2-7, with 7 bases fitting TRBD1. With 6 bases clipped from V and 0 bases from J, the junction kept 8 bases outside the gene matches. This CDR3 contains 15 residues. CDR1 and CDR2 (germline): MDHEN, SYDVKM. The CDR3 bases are TGTGCCAGCAGCCGCCGGGACAGAGCCTCCTACGAGCAGTACTTC. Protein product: CASSRRDRASYEQYF.

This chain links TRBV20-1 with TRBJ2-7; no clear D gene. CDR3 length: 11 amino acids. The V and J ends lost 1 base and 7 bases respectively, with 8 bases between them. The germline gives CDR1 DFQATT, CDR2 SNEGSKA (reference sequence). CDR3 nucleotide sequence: TGCAGTGCTAGAGTGGGCTATGAGCAGTACTTC. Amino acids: CSARVGYEQYF.

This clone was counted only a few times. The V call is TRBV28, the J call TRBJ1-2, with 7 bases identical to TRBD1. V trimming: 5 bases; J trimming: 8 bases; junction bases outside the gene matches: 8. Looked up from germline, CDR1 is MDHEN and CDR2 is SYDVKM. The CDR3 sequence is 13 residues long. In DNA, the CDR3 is TGTGCCAGCAGTAAAGACAGGGTTGAAGGCTACACCTTC. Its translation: CASSKDRVEGYTF.

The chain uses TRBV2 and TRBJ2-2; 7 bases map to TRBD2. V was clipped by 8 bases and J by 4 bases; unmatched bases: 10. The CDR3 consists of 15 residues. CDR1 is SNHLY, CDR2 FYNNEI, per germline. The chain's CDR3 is CASGGGRVGTGELFF. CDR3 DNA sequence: TGTGCCAGCGGCGGTGGGAGGGTCGGCACCGGGGAGCTGTTTTTT.

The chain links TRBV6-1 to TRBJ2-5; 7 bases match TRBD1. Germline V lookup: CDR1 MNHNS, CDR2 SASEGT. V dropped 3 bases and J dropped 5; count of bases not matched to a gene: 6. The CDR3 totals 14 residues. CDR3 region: CASSEQTGKETQYF. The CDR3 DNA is TGTGCCAGCAGTGAGCAGACAGGGAAGGAGACCCAGTACTTC.

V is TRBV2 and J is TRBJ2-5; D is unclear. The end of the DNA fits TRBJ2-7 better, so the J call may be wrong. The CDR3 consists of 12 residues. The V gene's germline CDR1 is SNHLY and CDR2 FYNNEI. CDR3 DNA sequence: TGTGCCAGCAGTGATGACACCTACGAGCAGTACTTC. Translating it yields CASSDDTYEQYF.

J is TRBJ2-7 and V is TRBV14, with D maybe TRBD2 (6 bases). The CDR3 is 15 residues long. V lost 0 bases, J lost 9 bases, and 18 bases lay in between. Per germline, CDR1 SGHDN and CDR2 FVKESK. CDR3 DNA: TGTGCCAGCAGCCAAGACTTACCGGGGAGCGGGCCGCAGTACTTC. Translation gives CASSQDLPGSGPQYF. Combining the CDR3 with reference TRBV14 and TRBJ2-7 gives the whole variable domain EAGVTQFPSHSVIEKGQTVTLRCDPISGHDNLYWYRRVMGKEIKFLLHFVKESKQDESGMPNNRFLAERTGGTYSTLKVQPAELEDSGVYFCASSQDLPGSGPQYFGPGTRLTVT.

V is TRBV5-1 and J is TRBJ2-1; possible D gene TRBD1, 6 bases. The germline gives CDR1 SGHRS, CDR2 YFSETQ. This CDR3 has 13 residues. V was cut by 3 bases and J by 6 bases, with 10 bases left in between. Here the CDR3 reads CASSSQGTNEQFF. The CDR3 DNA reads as TGCGCCAGCAGCTCACAGGGTACCAATGAGCAGTTCTTC.

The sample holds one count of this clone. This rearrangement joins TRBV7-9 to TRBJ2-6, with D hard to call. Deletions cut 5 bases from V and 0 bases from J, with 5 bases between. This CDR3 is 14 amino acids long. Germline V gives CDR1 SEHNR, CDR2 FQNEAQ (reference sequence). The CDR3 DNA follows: TGTGCCAGCAGCCGGTACTCTGGGGCCAACGTCCTGACTTTC. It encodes CASSRYSGANVLTF. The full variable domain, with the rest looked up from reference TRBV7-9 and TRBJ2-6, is DTGVSQNPRHKITKRGQNVTFRCDPISEHNRLYWYRQTLGQGPEFLTYFQNEAQLEKSRLLSDRFSAERPKGSFSTLEIQRTEQGDSAMYLCASSRYSGANVLTFGAGSRLTVL.

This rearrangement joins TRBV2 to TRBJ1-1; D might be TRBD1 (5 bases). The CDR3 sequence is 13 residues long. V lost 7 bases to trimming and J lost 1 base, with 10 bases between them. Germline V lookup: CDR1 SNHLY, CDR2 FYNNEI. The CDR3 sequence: CASTRGRNTEAFF. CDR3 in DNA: TGTGCCAGCACCCGGGGGAGGAACACTGAAGCTTTCTTT.

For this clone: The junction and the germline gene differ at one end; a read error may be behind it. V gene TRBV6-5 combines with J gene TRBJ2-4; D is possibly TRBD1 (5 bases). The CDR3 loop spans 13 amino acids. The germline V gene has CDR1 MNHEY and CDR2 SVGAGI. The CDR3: CASSYARVNSQYF. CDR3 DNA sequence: TGTGCCAGCAGTTACGCCAGGGTAAACAGTCAGTACTTC.

The CDR3 DNA is TGTGCCAGCAGCCGAGGGGAGGGGGATACGCAGTATTTT. It is translated as CASSRGEGDTQYF. This chain joins TRBV7-2 and TRBJ2-3, with TRBD2 identical over 7 bases. With 5 bases clipped from V and 6 bases from J, the junction kept 5 bases outside the gene matches. Germline CDR1 SGHTA, CDR2 FQGNSA. CDR3 length equals 13 residues.

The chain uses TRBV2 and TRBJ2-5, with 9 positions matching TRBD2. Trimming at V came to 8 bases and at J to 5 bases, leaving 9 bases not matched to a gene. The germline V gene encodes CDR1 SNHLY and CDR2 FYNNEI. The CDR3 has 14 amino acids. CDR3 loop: CASVRPSGAETQYF. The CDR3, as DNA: TGTGCCAGCGTGCGGCCTAGCGGGGCGGAGACCCAGTACTTC.

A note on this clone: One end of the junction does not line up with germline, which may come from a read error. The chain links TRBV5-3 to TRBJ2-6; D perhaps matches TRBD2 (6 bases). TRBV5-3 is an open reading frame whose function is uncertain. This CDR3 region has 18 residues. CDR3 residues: CARSPRGGDSSGANGLTF. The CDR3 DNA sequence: TGTGCCAGAAGCCCGCGGGGCGGGGACTCCTCTGGGGCCAACGGCCTGACTTTC.

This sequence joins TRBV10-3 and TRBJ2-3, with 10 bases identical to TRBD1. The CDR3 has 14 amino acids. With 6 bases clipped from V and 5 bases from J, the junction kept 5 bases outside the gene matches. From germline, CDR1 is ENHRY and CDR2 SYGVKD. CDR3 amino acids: CAISPGTGEDTQYF. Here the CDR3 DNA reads TGTGCCATCAGCCCCGGGACAGGGGAAGATACGCAGTATTTT.

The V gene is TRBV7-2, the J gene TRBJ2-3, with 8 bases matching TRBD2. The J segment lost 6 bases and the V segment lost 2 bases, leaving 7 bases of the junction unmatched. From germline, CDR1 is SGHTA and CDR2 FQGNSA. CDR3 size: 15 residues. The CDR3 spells CASSLFGGGSDTQYF. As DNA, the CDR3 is TGTGCCAGCAGCTTATTTGGCGGGGGGTCCGATACGCAGTATTTT.

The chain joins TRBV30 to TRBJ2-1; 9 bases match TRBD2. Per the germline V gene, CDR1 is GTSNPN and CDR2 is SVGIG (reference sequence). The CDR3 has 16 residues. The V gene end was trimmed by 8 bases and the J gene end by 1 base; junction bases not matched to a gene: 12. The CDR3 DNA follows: TGTGCCGGGGCGTGGGCTAGCGGGAAATCCTACAATGAGCAGTTCTTC. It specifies CAGAWASGKSYNEQFF.